One and the same sample provided the 6 T cell receptor beta chains below, sequenced in a study of CD8+CD57+ T cells in acquired aplastic anemia. Profiling that covered TCR beta VDJ and CDR3 relied on genomic DNA as its template. TCRdb re-derived calls from the reads in MiXCR, one entry per CDR3 protein. The data hold 150,000 or so distinct CDR3 sequences, with over 40% observed a single time. Previously, flow cytometry had revealed CD8+CD57+ cell expansion in the patients chosen for sequencing. The sequenced material came from sorted CD4+, CD8+, or CD8+CD57+ T cells (not recorded which) from PBMCs. All receptors come from a human donor with aplastic anemia.

Many counts were recorded for this clonotype. J is TRBJ1-2 and V is TRBV15, with D unresolved. The V end lost 0 bases, the J end lost 2 bases, and 13 bases lay between the germline ends. The germline gives CDR1 LNHNV, CDR2 YYDKDF (reference sequence). The CDR3 extends over 16 amino acids. This CDR3 reads CATSRDFGQVNYGYTF. CDR3 nucleotide sequence: TGTGCCACCAGCAGAGATTTCGGGCAGGTCAACTATGGCTACACCTTC. Variable domain in full (rest from reference TRBV15 and TRBJ1-2): DAMVIQNPRYQVTQFGKPVTLSCSQTLNHNVMYWYQQKSSQAPKLLFHYYDKDFNNEADTPDNFQSRRPNTSFCFLDIRSPGLGDTAMYLCATSRDFGQVNYGYTFGSGTRLTVV.

CDR3 sequence: CASRGTGVEQYF. CDR3 nucleotide sequence: TGTGCCAGCCGAGGGACAGGGGTCGAGCAGTACTTC. The rearrangement links TRBV2 to TRBJ2-7; 10 positions match TRBD1. V gave up 8 bases and J gave up 6 bases; unmatched junction bases: 4. The length of the CDR3 is 12 residues. Per germline, CDR1 SNHLY and CDR2 FYNNEI.

This clonotype was observed once. V gene TRBV24-1 combines with J gene TRBJ2-7; 9 positions match TRBD1. The CDR3 spans 12 residues. Germline V gene sequence: CDR1 KGHDR, CDR2 SFDVKD. With 10 bases clipped from V and 7 bases from J, the junction kept 7 bases outside the gene matches. The CDR3 DNA sequence: TGTGCCACTGGGACAGGGTCAAATGAGCAGTACTTC. Protein product: CATGTGSNEQYF.

The chain recombines TRBV20-1 with TRBJ1-4, with D unresolved. Trimming took 0 bases from V and 8 from J, leaving 25 bases between them. The CDR3 has 18 amino acids. Per germline, CDR1 DFQATT and CDR2 SNEGSKA (reference sequence). This chain's CDR3 is CSARERRAGGLPGEKLFF. DNA of the CDR3: TGCAGTGCTAGAGAACGCCGGGCGGGAGGGCTACCGGGGGAAAAACTGTTTTTT.

This chain links TRBV25-1 with TRBJ1-3, with D perhaps matching TRBD1 (5 bases). Germline loops: CDR1 MGHDK, CDR2 SYGVNS. This CDR3 contains 16 residues. V dropped 6 bases and J dropped 0 bases, with 15 bases sitting between them. In DNA, the CDR3 is TGTGCCAGCAGGACCGGGACGGCATCCTCTGGAAACACCATATATTTT. This translates into CASRTGTASSGNTIYF.

About this clonotype itself: The junction does not match germline at one end; this may be a read error. This chain uses TRBV10-3 with TRBJ1-1; D possibly corresponds to TRBD1 (6 bases). The germline gives CDR1 ENHRY, CDR2 SYGVKD. This CDR3 region has 12 residues. CDR3 nucleotides: TGTGCCACCACGACCGGGGGCACTGGAGCTTTCTTT. It encodes CATTTGGTGAFF.